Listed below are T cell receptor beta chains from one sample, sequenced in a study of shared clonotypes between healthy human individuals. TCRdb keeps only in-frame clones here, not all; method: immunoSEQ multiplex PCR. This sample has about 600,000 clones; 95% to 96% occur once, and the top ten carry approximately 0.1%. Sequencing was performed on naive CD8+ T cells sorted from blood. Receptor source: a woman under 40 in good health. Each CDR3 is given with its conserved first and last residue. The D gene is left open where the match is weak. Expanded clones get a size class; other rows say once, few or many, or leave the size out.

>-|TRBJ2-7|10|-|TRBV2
TGTGCCAGCAGTTTCTACGAGCAGTACTTC
CASSFYEQYF
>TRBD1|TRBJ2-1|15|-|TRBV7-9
TGTGCCAGCAGCCACGGACAGGGGACCTACAATGAGCAGTTCTTC
CASSHGQGTYNEQFF
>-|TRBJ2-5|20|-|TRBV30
TGTGCCTGGAGTGTCGGGAAGAACCGGTGGGGGCTAGGCGTGGCAGAGACCCAGTACTTC
CAWSVGKNRWGLGVAETQYF
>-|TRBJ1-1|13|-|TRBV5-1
TGCGCCAGCAGCCCTCCGGACCGGCAAGAAGCTTTCTTT
CASSPPDRQEAFF
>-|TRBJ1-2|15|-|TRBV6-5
TGTGCCAGCATTGGGGCAGGAGACCATTACTATGGCTACACCTTC
CASIGAGDHYYGYTF
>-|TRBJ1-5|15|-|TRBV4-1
TGCGCCAGCAGCCAAGTTTTGAGGCAAGGGCAGCCCCAGCATTTT
CASSQVLRQGQPQHF
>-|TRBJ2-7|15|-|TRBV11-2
TGTGCCAGCAGCTTTGGACCAGGACAGTTCTACGAGCAGTACTTC
CASSFGPGQFYEQYF
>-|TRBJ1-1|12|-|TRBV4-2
TGTGCCAGCAGCCAAGGTAACACTGAAGCTTTCTTT
CASSQGNTEAFF
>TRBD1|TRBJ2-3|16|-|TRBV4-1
TGCGCCAGCAGTCTAGTACAGGGGAAAACAACAGATACGCAGTATTTT
CASSLVQGKTTDTQYF
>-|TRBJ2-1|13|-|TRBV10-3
TGTGCCATCAGCCCAATCCTCCTAAGTGAGCAGTTCTTC
CAISPILLSEQFF
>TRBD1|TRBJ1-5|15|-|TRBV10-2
TGCGCCAGCAGTGGAACAGGGGAGGATACTCAGCCCCAGCATTTT
CASSGTGEDTQPQHF
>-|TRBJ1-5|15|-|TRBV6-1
TGTGCCAGCAGTGAAGACGGGGGAAGTAATCAGCCCCAGCATTTT
CASSEDGGSNQPQHF
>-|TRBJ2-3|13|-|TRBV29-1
TGCAGCGTTCTAGGCGGATACACAGATACGCAGTATTTT
CSVLGGYTDTQYF
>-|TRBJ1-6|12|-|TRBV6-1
TGTGCCAGCAAGGGAGGGGGAACACCCCTCCACTTT
CASKGGGTPLHF
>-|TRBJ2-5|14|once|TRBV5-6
TGTGCCAGCAGCTTGTCCCTCGAACAAGAGACCCAGTACTTC
CASSLSLEQETQYF
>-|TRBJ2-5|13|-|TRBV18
TGTGCCAGCTCACCACCTTCCTCGGAGACCCAGTACTTC
CASSPPSSETQYF
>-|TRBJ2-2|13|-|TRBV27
TGTGCCAGCAGTACTAGGGGTTACGGGGAGCTGTTTTTT
CASSTRGYGELFF
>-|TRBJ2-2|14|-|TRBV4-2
TGTGCCAGCAGCCAAGAAGGCGCTGCCGGGGAGCTGTTTTTT
CASSQEGAAGELFF
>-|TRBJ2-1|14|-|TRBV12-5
TGTGCTAGTGGTTTGGGGGGTTGGGGCGATGAGCAGTTCTTC
CASGLGGWGDEQFF
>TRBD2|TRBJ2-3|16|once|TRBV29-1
TGCAGCGTTGAGATGGGACTAGCGGGACCAACAGATACGCAGTATTTT
CSVEMGLAGPTDTQYF